The 27 T cell receptor beta chains presented below share a single source sample, sequenced in a study of blood T cell repertoires in COVID-19. TCRdb's table, derived via immunoSEQ multiplex PCR, lists solely in-frame clones and lacks some. The top ten hold under 4.5% of the sample, which has over 200,000 clones, approximately 89% seen once. Input material: PBMCs or T cells enriched from blood (not recorded which). These receptors originate from a woman aged 25-40 years who had been exposed to COVID-19.

CDR3 protein: CASSQDSEGTQYF. DNA of the CDR3: TGTGCCAGCAGCCAAGATTCGGAGGGTACGCAGTATTTT. The rearrangement joins TRBV3-1 (or the pseudogene TRBV3-2) to TRBJ2-3; TRBD2 might be the D (6 bases). The V end was cut by 0 bases, the J end by 8 bases, with 9 bases between. The CDR3 length is 13 residues. Germline V lookup: CDR1 LGHDT, CDR2 YNNKEL (reference sequence).

The chain employs TRBV19 and TRBJ2-1; weak D call: TRBD1 (6 bases). V dropped 5 bases and J dropped 9 bases, with 11 bases sitting between them. This CDR3 is built from 12 residues. CDR1 LNHDA and CDR2 SQIVND come from the germline V gene (reference sequence). The DNA of the CDR3 is TGTGCCAGTAGTTTGGGGGCCCCTGAGCAGTTCTTC. This codes for CASSLGAPEQFF.

J is TRBJ2-1 and V is TRBV2; 10 bases fit TRBD1. The CDR3 is 15 residues long. From germline, CDR1 is SNHLY and CDR2 FYNNEI. V shed 6 bases, J shed 3 bases, and the junction held 5 bases outside the gene matches. In nucleotides, the CDR3 is TGTGCCAGCAGGGGAGGACAGGGGGTCTACAATGAGCAGTTCTTC. Translation: CASRGGQGVYNEQFF.

The J gene is TRBJ2-1, the V gene TRBV9; D possibly corresponds to TRBD2 (6 bases). This CDR3 spans 17 amino acids. V gave up 0 bases and J gave up 4 bases, with 17 bases separating them. CDR1 is SGDLS, CDR2 YYNGEE, per germline. The CDR3: CASSVGASGTGYNEQFF. The CDR3 DNA reads TGTGCCAGCAGCGTAGGGGCCTCAGGGACTGGGTACAATGAGCAGTTCTTC.

The V and J genes are TRBV5-4 and TRBJ2-3, with a tentative D call TRBD2 (6 bases). Germline CDR1 is SGHNT and CDR2 is YYREEE (reference sequence). Trimming left V 3 bases short and J 0 bases short, with 11 bases between. This CDR3 spans 15 amino acids. In DNA form, the CDR3 reads TGTGCCAGCAGCTCCTGGGCGGGAAGCACAGATACGCAGTATTTT. Translated, it gives CASSSWAGSTDTQYF.

The rearrangement uses TRBV5-4 and TRBJ1-1; D gene ambiguous. V lost 3 bases and J 6 bases, leaving 18 bases between the germline ends. The CDR3 loop spans 15 amino acids. Germline values: CDR1 SGHNT, CDR2 YYREEE (reference sequence). CDR3 coding DNA: TGTGCCAGCAGCTCCCAGCGGTCCCCCGGCGCTGAAGCTTTCTTT. It specifies CASSSQRSPGAEAFF.

The chain employs TRBV7-2 and TRBJ1-2, with unresolved D. Trimming removed 1 base from V and 8 bases from J, with 8 bases in between. CDR3 length: 12 amino acids. Germline-derived CDR1 and CDR2 are SGHTA and FQGNSA. This chain's CDR3 is CASSLGVEGYTF. In DNA form, the CDR3 reads TGTGCCAGCAGCTTAGGCGTGGAGGGCTACACCTTC.

The chain has TRBV29-1 and TRBJ1-2; no reliable D call. Between the trimmed V and J ends, which lost 4 bases and 5 bases, there was a span of 5 bases. Germline CDR1 reads SQVTM; CDR2 reads ANQGSEA. The CDR3 is 10 residues long. The CDR3 loop reads CSVGTYGYTF. The CDR3 bases are TGCAGCGTTGGGACTTATGGCTACACCTTC. Based on the CDR3 plus reference TRBV29-1 and TRBJ1-2, the full variable domain is SAVISQKPSRDICQRGTSLTIQCQVDSQVTMMFWYRQQPGQSLTLIATANQGSEATYESGFVIDKFPISRPNLTFSTLTVSNMSPEDSSIYLCSVGTYGYTFGSGTRLTVV.

The genes are TRBV6-4 and TRBJ1-1; 10 nucleotides line up with TRBD1. There are 14 residues in the CDR3. The germline CDR1 and CDR2 sequences are MRHNA and SNTAGT. V was clipped by 6 bases and J by 6 bases; unmatched bases: 7. The DNA for the CDR3 is TGTGCCAGCAGAAAGGACAGGGGGGCGGCTGAAGCTTTCTTT. Protein: CASRKDRGAAEAFF.

In this sample, this clone turned up once. In DNA, the CDR3 is TGTGCCAGTAGTCCACGGACAGGACCCTACAATGAGCAGTTCTTC. It codes for CASSPRTGPYNEQFF. The chain couples TRBV19 to TRBJ2-1; 7 positions match TRBD1. V was clipped by 5 bases and J by 2 bases; unmatched bases: 6. CDR3 length: 15 amino acids. Germline V CDR1 and CDR2: LNHDA, SQIVND (reference sequence).

The rearrangement links TRBV2 to TRBJ1-5; D is unresolved. Germline loops: CDR1 SNHLY, CDR2 FYNNEI. CDR3 length equals 17 residues. V was trimmed by 7 bases and J by 2 bases, leaving 21 bases between them. CDR3 DNA: TGTGCCAGCAATACGGGGTATGAGGGCGGAGGCAATCAGCCCCAGCATTTT. Translating it yields CASNTGYEGGGNQPQHF.

The chain recombines TRBV15 with TRBJ1-1; D may be TRBD1 (6 bases). This CDR3 comprises 19 residues. Germline CDR1 reads LNHNV; CDR2 reads YYDKDF (reference sequence). V lost 0 bases and J lost 1, with 21 bases in between. CDR3 sequence: CATSRDKFAGVNKNTEAFF. CDR3 in DNA: TGTGCCACCAGCAGAGATAAGTTTGCAGGGGTCAATAAGAACACTGAAGCTTTCTTT. The variable domain in full, completed from reference TRBV15 and TRBJ1-1, reads DAMVIQNPRYQVTQFGKPVTLSCSQTLNHNVMYWYQQKSSQAPKLLFHYYDKDFNNEADTPDNFQSRRPNTSFCFLDIRSPGLGDTAMYLCATSRDKFAGVNKNTEAFFGQGTRLTVV.

The genes are TRBV6-5 and TRBJ1-5; no reliable D call. The CDR3 is made up of 13 amino acids. CDR1 is MNHEY and CDR2 is SVGAGI in the germline V gene. Trimming stripped 8 bases from V and 5 bases from J, with 13 bases between. The CDR3 nucleotides read TGTGCCAGCCCTGGACTCGGGCATCAGCCCCAGCATTTT. Translation: CASPGLGHQPQHF.

The chain links TRBV28 to TRBJ2-7; 8 bases line up with TRBD1. J lost 4 bases, V lost 5 bases, and 13 bases had no gene match. This CDR3 contains 16 residues. CDR1 MDHEN and CDR2 SYDVKM come from the germline V gene. The CDR3 DNA follows: TGTGCCAGCAGTACAAAAGGACAGGGAGTGGTGTACGAGCAGTACTTC. Its translation is CASSTKGQGVVYEQYF.

This clone showed up just once. This chain joins TRBV5-1 and TRBJ1-5; D might be TRBD1 (5 bases). The CDR3 consists of 15 residues. The V gene lost 5 bases and the J gene lost 5 bases, with 17 bases spanning the gap. The germline CDR1 and CDR2 sequences are SGHRS and YFSETQ. The CDR3 here is CASSPGVMGDQPQHF. CDR3 sequence (DNA): TGCGCCAGCAGTCCGGGGGTAATGGGGGATCAGCCCCAGCATTTT.

The J gene is TRBJ2-2, the V gene TRBV27, with 9 bases aligning to TRBD1. Germline values: CDR1 MNHEY, CDR2 SMNVEV (reference sequence). The CDR3 is 18 amino acids. The V segment lost 5 bases and the J segment 3 bases; nucleotides outside the gene matches: 13. CDR3 in amino acids: CASSRPLQGARYTGELFF. For the CDR3, the DNA is TGTGCCAGCAGTCGACCCCTACAGGGGGCGCGGTACACCGGGGAGCTGTTTTTT.

The chain employs TRBV7-6 and TRBJ2-1; the match to TRBD2 covers 8 bases. The CDR3 totals 17 residues. Germline V gene data show CDR1 as SGHVS and CDR2 as FNYEAQ. Losses at the gene ends were 5 bases for V and 7 bases for J; bases not matched to a gene: 16. The CDR3 loop reads CASSLIAGRILSNEQFF. The CDR3 DNA reads TGTGCCAGCAGCCTCATAGCGGGAAGAATCCTCTCGAATGAGCAGTTCTTC.

The chain couples TRBV30 to TRBJ1-3, with D possibly being TRBD1 (6 bases). V was clipped by 1 base and J by 3 bases, with 13 bases between them. The CDR3 contains 15 residues. Germline V gives CDR1 GTSNPN, CDR2 SVGIG (reference sequence). The CDR3 spells CAWSDLGAIGNTIYF. The DNA of the CDR3 is TGTGCCTGGAGTGATCTGGGGGCTATTGGAAACACCATATATTTT.

The genes are TRBV5-1 and TRBJ1-1, with a possible D match to TRBD1 (6 bases). This CDR3 contains 15 residues. Trimming left V 5 bases short and J 0 bases short, with 14 bases between. The germline CDR1 and CDR2 sequences are SGHRS and YFSETQ. The CDR3 coding sequence is TGCGCCAGCAGGACAGGAGGACACATGAACACTGAAGCTTTCTTT. Protein sequence: CASRTGGHMNTEAFF.

This sequence joins TRBV6-1 and TRBJ2-5; TRBD2 aligns across 13 bases. The V gene's germline CDR1 is MNHNS and CDR2 SASEGT. After removal of 4 bases from V and 2 bases from J, the junction contained 10 bases not matched to a gene. CDR3 size: 18 residues. CDR3 DNA: TGTGCCAGCAGTGCGGGACTAGCGGGAAACGTGTTTCAAGAGACCCAGTACTTC. Protein product: CASSAGLAGNVFQETQYF.

The genes are TRBV19 and TRBJ1-4, with 9 bases identical to TRBD1. V shed 4 bases, J shed 3 bases, and the junction held 12 bases outside the gene matches. The CDR3 length is 18 residues. Germline V gene lookup returns CDR1 LNHDA and CDR2 SQIVND (reference sequence). The DNA for the CDR3 is TGTGCCAGTAGTACGGGACAGGGAGGAAGAAGAGCTAATGAAAAACTGTTTTTT. The encoded protein is CASSTGQGGRRANEKLFF.

The chain joins TRBV27 to TRBJ2-3; D unresolved. This CDR3 is built from 13 residues. V lost 2 bases, J lost 3 bases, and 6 bases lay in between. Per the germline V gene, CDR1 is MNHEY and CDR2 is SMNVEV (reference sequence). The CDR3 here is CASSLPNTDTQYF. Written as DNA, the CDR3 is TGTGCCAGCAGTTTACCAAATACAGATACGCAGTATTTT.

In its sample, this clone was seen once. V is TRBV5-6 and J is TRBJ1-2; D remains ambiguous. Germline assignment: CDR1 SGHDT and CDR2 YYEEEE. Deletions cut 1 base from V and 0 bases from J, with 7 bases between. The CDR3 sequence is 14 residues long. The CDR3: CASSLTAANYGYTF. The CDR3 nucleotides read TGTGCCAGCAGCTTGACAGCAGCTAACTATGGCTACACCTTC.

The CDR3 region is CASSIDRRGQPQHF. For the CDR3, the DNA is TGTGCCAGTAGTATAGATCGTCGGGGTCAGCCCCAGCATTTT. J is TRBJ1-5 and V is TRBV19; D is ambiguous. The CDR3 sequence is 14 residues long. Germline V lookup: CDR1 LNHDA, CDR2 SQIVND (reference sequence). Trimming took off 0 bases at V and 6 bases at J, with 9 bases between the two ends.

The chain recombines TRBV28 with TRBJ1-2; unclear D gene. The V gene's germline CDR1 is MDHEN and CDR2 SYDVKM. The V and J ends lost 8 bases and 5 bases respectively, with 12 bases between them. The CDR3 loop spans 12 amino acids. CDR3 protein: CASRQAAYGYTF. CDR3 DNA: TGTGCCAGCCGGCAGGCCGCTTATGGCTACACCTTC.

J is TRBJ2-7 and V is TRBV10-3; 11 bases align to TRBD2. CDR1 is ENHRY and CDR2 is SYGVKD in the germline V gene. The CDR3 has 15 amino acids. The V and J ends lost 4 bases and 2 bases, in that order; junction bases with no gene match: 4. DNA of the CDR3: TGTGCCATCAGTGGGGATAGCGGGAGGGCCTACGAGCAGTACTTC. Translating gives CAISGDSGRAYEQYF.

The chain combines TRBV7-9 with TRBJ1-2; possible D gene TRBD1, 6 bases. The CDR3 contains 15 residues. V lost 5 bases to trimming and J lost 2 bases, with 15 bases between them. CDR1 is SEHNR, CDR2 FQNEAQ, per germline (reference sequence). The CDR3 loop is CASSRPGGRNYGYTF. The CDR3 region has the DNA TGTGCCAGCAGCCGCCCGGGGGGGCGCAACTATGGCTACACCTTC.